Presented here are 31 T cell receptor beta chains from one specimen sequenced in a study of identical twins. TCRdb redid the calling of the 5' RACE reads with MiXCR, one entry per CDR3 protein. The sample has hundreds of thousands of distinct CDR3 sequences; more than 20% are singletons. In addition, the sample was reused for a study of T cells expressing NK-cell markers.

The sample comprised CD4+ T cells sorted from blood. The source of these receptors is a young woman in good health.

The chain is built from TRBV27 and TRBJ2-7; tentative D call: TRBD1 (5 bases). The V end was cut by 2 bases, the J end by 2 bases, with 10 bases between. Germline V gene data show CDR1 as MNHEY and CDR2 as SMNVEV (reference sequence). This CDR3 region has 14 residues. The chain's CDR3 is CASSLQGIAYEQYF. The DNA of the CDR3 is TGTGCCAGCAGTTTACAGGGAATAGCCTACGAGCAGTACTTC.

This chain joins TRBV20-1 and TRBJ2-1, with 13 bases fitting TRBD2. The CDR3 extends over 14 amino acids. The germline V gene encodes CDR1 DFQATT and CDR2 SNEGSKA (reference sequence). With V trimmed by 6 bases and J by 6 bases, 5 bases remained unmatched. The CDR3 region has the DNA TGCAGTGCCTTGACTAGCGGGGGGCCCAATGAGCAGTTCTTC. Amino acids: CSALTSGGPNEQFF.

This clonotype appeared a few times. The chain couples TRBV20-1 to TRBJ2-3, with a possible D match to TRBD2 (6 bases). Trimming removed 1 base from V and 5 bases from J, with 13 bases in between. From germline, CDR1 is DFQATT and CDR2 SNEGSKA (reference sequence). This CDR3 spans 14 amino acids. Here the CDR3 reads CSARVPGTVDTQYF. Written as DNA, the CDR3 is TGCAGTGCTAGAGTTCCCGGGACTGTAGATACGCAGTATTTT.

The chain couples TRBV20-1 to TRBJ2-2; unclear D gene. CDR1 DFQATT and CDR2 SNEGSKA come from the germline V gene (reference sequence). Trimming pared 3 bases from V and 7 bases from J, leaving 6 bases between. CDR3 size: 11 residues. The CDR3 DNA follows: TGCAGTGCTAGCGTGGGCGGGGAGCTGTTTTTT. It translates to CSASVGGELFF.

The rearrangement links TRBV25-1 to TRBJ2-5; D is unresolved. In germline, CDR1 is MGHDK, CDR2 SYGVNS. The V end was cut by 4 bases, the J end by 5 bases, with 17 bases between. The CDR3 loop spans 15 amino acids. CDR3 loop: CASSGPARMVETQYF. CDR3 in DNA: TGTGCCAGCAGTGGACCCGCCCGGATGGTGGAGACCCAGTACTTC.

CDR3 amino acids: CASSFRGGGQFYEQYF. The CDR3 nucleotides are TGTGCCAGCAGTTTTCGAGGAGGGGGGCAATTCTACGAGCAGTACTTC. This chain joins TRBV6-5 and TRBJ2-7; tentatively, D is TRBD1 or TRBD2 (6 bases each). The germline V gene has CDR1 MNHEY and CDR2 SVGAGI. V lost 4 bases and J 3 bases, leaving 19 bases between the germline ends. This CDR3 is built from 16 residues.

The chain uses TRBV7-2 and TRBJ2-5; TRBD2 is a possible D gene (6 bases). V was trimmed by 6 bases and J by 1 base, leaving 15 bases between them. Germline CDR1 and CDR2: SGHTA and FQGNSA. The CDR3 is 15 residues long. This CDR3 is CASRPMGGPQETQYF. In DNA form, the CDR3 reads TGTGCCAGCAGACCCATGGGGGGACCCCAAGAGACCCAGTACTTC. The variable domain in full, completed from reference TRBV7-2 and TRBJ2-5, reads GAGVSQSPSNKVTEKGKDVELRCDPISGHTALYWYRQSLGQGLEFLIYFQGNSAPDKSGLPSDRFSAERTGGSVSTLTIQRTQQEDSAVYLCASRPMGGPQETQYFGPGTRLLVL.

V usage is TRBV5-1 and J usage is TRBJ2-5, with D perhaps TRBD2 (7 bases). The germline V and J ends were trimmed by 4 bases and 3 bases, with 19 bases remaining between them. The CDR3 sequence is 16 residues long. From germline, CDR1 is SGHRS and CDR2 YFSETQ. The CDR3 coding sequence is TGCGCCAGCAGCCACCCCTTTGGGGGGGGCAAAGAGACCCAGTACTTC. Encoded protein: CASSHPFGGGKETQYF.

V usage is TRBV7-2 and J usage is TRBJ2-5; D not certain. The CDR3 covers 14 residues. CDR1 and CDR2 (germline): SGHTA, FQGNSA. Trimming cost V 3 bases and J 3 bases, with 11 bases left between them. For the CDR3, the DNA is TGTGCCAGCAGCTTTGGAATGAGAGAAGAGACCCAGTACTTC. Translation gives CASSFGMREETQYF.

This clonotype was counted a few times. The chain carries TRBV10-2 and TRBJ2-1, with TRBD2 matching 12 bases. This CDR3 is 15 amino acids long. The J segment lost 10 bases and the V segment lost 6 bases, leaving 10 bases of the junction unmatched. Germline values: CDR1 WSHSY, CDR2 SAAADI. The CDR3 bases are TGCGCCAGCAGACTAAGACTAGCGGGAGTGGACGAGCAGTTCTTC. Amino acids: CASRLRLAGVDEQFF.

This clonotype was detected only a few times. V is TRBV6-2 or TRBV6-3 and J is TRBJ1-2; D remains ambiguous. Trimming shortened V by 2 bases and J by 8 bases, and 6 bases separated the two germline ends. CDR3 length equals 11 residues. Per germline, CDR1 MNHEY and CDR2 SVGEGT. Here the CDR3 reads CASSYPSGYTF. CDR3 bases: TGTGCCAGCAGTTACCCCAGCGGCTACACCTTC.

The rearrangement joins TRBV20-1 to TRBJ2-3; D is perhaps TRBD2 (5 bases). Germline V gives CDR1 DFQATT, CDR2 SNEGSKA (reference sequence). V was cut by 5 bases and J by 4 bases, with 10 bases left in between. CDR3 length equals 12 residues. The CDR3 sequence is CSARQLADTQYF. CDR3 nucleotide sequence: TGCAGTGCTCGCCAACTAGCAGATACGCAGTATTTT.

The chain links TRBV11-2 to TRBJ2-5; perhaps D is TRBD1 or TRBD2 (5 bases each). Germline lookup yields CDR1 SGHAT and CDR2 FQNNGV. Trimming took 5 bases from V and 5 from J, leaving 12 bases between them. The CDR3 is made up of 13 amino acids. CDR3 protein: CASSPGPWETQYF. For the CDR3, the DNA is TGTGCCAGCAGCCCGGGACCTTGGGAGACCCAGTACTTC.

The chain combines TRBV9 with TRBJ2-7, with D perhaps TRBD2 (5 bases). Germline V gene data show CDR1 as SGDLS and CDR2 as YYNGEE. This CDR3 has 14 amino acids. Deletions cut 5 bases from V and 1 base from J, with 13 bases between. The CDR3, as DNA: TGTGCCAGCAGTGCCACGGGGAGTTCCTACGAGCAGTACTTC. Translating gives CASSATGSSYEQYF.

The J gene is TRBJ1-2, the V gene TRBV12-3 or TRBV12-4; D uncertain. CDR3 length: 12 residues. V was shortened by 2 bases and J by 8 bases, with 9 bases between the two germline ends. CDR3 amino acids: CASSLNGLGYTF. The CDR3 bases are TGTGCCAGCAGTTTAAATGGGTTGGGCTACACCTTC.

The V gene is TRBV12-3 or TRBV12-4, the J gene TRBJ2-7; 8 bases agree with TRBD2. This CDR3 has 14 residues. V trimming: 3 bases; J trimming: 6 bases; junction bases outside the gene matches: 7. CDR3 residues: CASSFLPGGGEQYF. The CDR3 coding sequence is TGTGCCAGCAGTTTCCTCCCCGGGGGGGGCGAGCAGTACTTC.

The J gene is TRBJ1-1, the V gene TRBV12-3 or TRBV12-4; D perhaps matches TRBD1 (5 bases). V dropped 5 bases and J dropped 3 bases, with 13 bases sitting between them. The CDR3 consists of 14 residues. CDR3 DNA sequence: TGTGCCAGCAGTGCCTTTGGGGGAGACACTGAAGCTTTCTTT. Protein sequence: CASSAFGGDTEAFF.

V usage is TRBV5-1 and J usage is TRBJ2-7, with 8 positions matching TRBD2. The CDR3 is 14 residues long. CDR1 is SGHRS and CDR2 is YFSETQ in the germline V gene. V trimming: 7 bases; J trimming: 2 bases; junction bases outside the gene matches: 8. The CDR3 DNA reads TGCGCCAGCGGTGTAGCGGGGAGAACCTACGAGCAGTACTTC. Its protein is CASGVAGRTYEQYF.

CDR3 protein: CAIKDRVFTDTQYF. CDR3 sequence (DNA): TGTGCCATCAAAGACAGGGTTTTCACAGATACGCAGTATTTT. The rearrangement links TRBV10-3 to TRBJ2-3; 7 nucleotides agree with TRBD1. This CDR3 comprises 14 residues. Looked up from germline, CDR1 is ENHRY and CDR2 is SYGVKD. Losses at the gene ends were 7 bases for V and 2 bases for J; bases not matched to a gene: 6.

This sequence joins TRBV20-1 and TRBJ2-6, with 11 bases aligning to TRBD1. J lost 1 base, V lost 0 bases, and 5 bases had no gene match. Germline values: CDR1 DFQATT, CDR2 SNEGSKA (reference sequence). The CDR3 loop spans 18 amino acids. CDR3 nucleotide sequence: TGCAGTGCTAGAGACCTGGACAGGGGGCATTCTGGGGCCAACGTCCTGACTTTC. Encoded protein: CSARDLDRGHSGANVLTF.

This chain uses TRBV12-3 or TRBV12-4 with TRBJ2-7, with 7 bases aligning to TRBD2. The CDR3 contains 12 residues. Trimming took 7 bases from V and 3 from J; bases not matched to a gene: 3. CDR3 bases: TGTGCCAGCACGGGGGACTACTACGAGCAGTACTTC. The encoded protein is CASTGDYYEQYF.

The rearrangement joins TRBV9 to TRBJ1-1; maybe TRBD1 (6 bases). Trimming stripped 4 bases from V and 1 base from J, with 11 bases between. The CDR3 is 14 amino acids. CDR1 and CDR2 (germline): SGDLS, YYNGEE. CDR3 loop: CASSPRTENTEAFF. The CDR3 coding sequence is TGTGCCAGCAGCCCTAGGACAGAGAACACTGAAGCTTTCTTT.

The chain carries TRBV3-1 and TRBJ1-2; perhaps TRBD1 as D (6 bases). Trimming removed 2 bases at V and 8 bases at J, with 12 bases between. CDR1 LGHDT and CDR2 YNNKEL come from the germline V gene (reference sequence). The CDR3 sequence is 13 residues long. The CDR3, as DNA: TGTGCCAGCAGCCAAATAGGGGGAAGAGGCTACACCTTC. This codes for CASSQIGGRGYTF. Variable domain in full (rest from reference TRBV3-1 and TRBJ1-2): DTAVSQTPKYLVTQMGNDKSIKCEQNLGHDTMYWYKQDSKKFLKIMFSYNNKELIINETVPNRFSPKSPDKAHLNLHINSLELGDSAVYFCASSQIGGRGYTFGSGTRLTVV.

This clonotype was observed a handful of times. V usage is TRBV7-3 and J usage is TRBJ2-3, with TRBD2 matching over 9 bases. Germline V lookup: CDR1 SGHTA, CDR2 FQGTGA. The ends lost 0 bases at V and 7 bases at J; junction bases unmatched: 5. The CDR3 has 15 residues. The CDR3: CASSLTPSGAYTQYF. CDR3 DNA sequence: TGTGCCAGCAGCTTAACACCTAGCGGGGCCTATACGCAGTATTTT.

The table lists this clonotype with a few counts. This chain uses TRBV11-2 with TRBJ2-2; TRBD2 matches at 10 bases. From germline, CDR1 is SGHAT and CDR2 FQNNGV. With V trimmed by 5 bases and J by 5 bases, 14 bases remained unmatched. The CDR3 is 18 residues long. CDR3 protein: CASSPLTSGWGGTGELFF. CDR3 DNA: TGTGCCAGCAGCCCCCTGACTAGCGGGTGGGGTGGGACCGGGGAGCTGTTTTTT.

V and J are TRBV11-2 and TRBJ2-7, with TRBD2 matching over 9 bases. Unmatched junction bases numbered 9, after V lost 7 bases and J lost 5 bases. This CDR3 comprises 14 residues. The V gene's germline CDR1 is SGHAT and CDR2 FQNNGV. CDR3 amino acids: CASNPSGNFNEQYF. The DNA for the CDR3 is TGTGCCAGCAACCCTAGCGGGAACTTCAACGAGCAGTACTTC.

The chain links TRBV12-3 or TRBV12-4 to TRBJ2-7, with D possibly TRBD2 on 5 matching bases. The CDR3 totals 12 residues. Trimming removed 3 bases from V and 6 bases from J, with 9 bases in between. CDR3 sequence: CASSFPGSEQYF. CDR3 coding DNA: TGTGCCAGCAGTTTTCCGGGGAGCGAGCAGTACTTC.

V is TRBV7-3 and J is TRBJ2-1; 9 bases are a match to TRBD2. Germline CDR1 and CDR2: SGHTA and FQGTGA. V gave up 2 bases and J gave up 2 bases; unmatched junction bases: 4. This CDR3 is 16 amino acids long. CDR3 DNA sequence: TGTGCCAGCAGCTTAGGCCGCGGGGGGGCCTACAATGAGCAGTTCTTC. Its translation: CASSLGRGGAYNEQFF.

This chain connects TRBV2 to TRBJ2-7; D uncertain. The CDR3 contains 13 residues. The ends were cut back, 6 bases at V and 2 bases at J, with 11 bases in the middle. Germline V gene lookup returns CDR1 SNHLY and CDR2 FYNNEI. The CDR3 loop reads CASRPFYPYEQYF. CDR3 in DNA: TGTGCCAGCAGACCCTTTTACCCCTACGAGCAGTACTTC.

The V gene is TRBV15, the J gene TRBJ2-1, with a weak D call TRBD2 (6 bases). The CDR3 is made up of 13 amino acids. V was trimmed by 4 bases and J by 3 bases, leaving 7 bases between them. Germline lookup yields CDR1 LNHNV and CDR2 YYDKDF (reference sequence). CDR3 coding DNA: TGTGCCACCAGCACGGACTACTACAATGAGCAGTTCTTC. Translating gives CATSTDYYNEQFF.

The V call is TRBV20-1, the J call TRBJ2-3; D is undetermined. V lost 3 bases and J 6 bases, leaving 10 bases between the germline ends. The CDR3 contains 12 residues. Germline CDR1 is DFQATT and CDR2 is SNEGSKA (reference sequence). In DNA form, the CDR3 reads TGCAGTGCTAGGATACTGCGGGATACGCAGTATTTT. It encodes CSARILRDTQYF.